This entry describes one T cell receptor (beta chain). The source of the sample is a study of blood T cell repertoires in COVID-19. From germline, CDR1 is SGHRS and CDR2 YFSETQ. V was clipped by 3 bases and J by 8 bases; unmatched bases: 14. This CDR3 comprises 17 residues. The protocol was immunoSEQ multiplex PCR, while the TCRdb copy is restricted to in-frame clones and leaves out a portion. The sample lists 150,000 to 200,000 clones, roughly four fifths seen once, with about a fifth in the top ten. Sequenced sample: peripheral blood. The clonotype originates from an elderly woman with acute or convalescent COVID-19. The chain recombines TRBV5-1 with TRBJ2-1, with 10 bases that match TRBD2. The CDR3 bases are TGCGCCAGCAGCTCCTACCCTCTAGCGGGAGCGTTTGATGAGCAGTTCTTC. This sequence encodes CASSSYPLAGAFDEQFF.